The 11 T cell receptor beta chains reported below all come from one sample, sequenced in a study of blood T cell repertoires in COVID-19. The protocol was immunoSEQ multiplex PCR, while the TCRdb copy is restricted to in-frame clones and leaves out a portion. The sample yields roughly 260,000 clones, about nine tenths seen once. Sequenced sample: peripheral blood. The source of these receptors is a man aged 40-49 years who had recovered from COVID-19.

V is TRBV5-8 and J is TRBJ2-3; possibly TRBD2 for D (6 bases). The germline V gene has CDR1 SGHTS and CDR2 YDEGEE. V was clipped by 1 base and J by 11 bases, with 17 bases between them. CDR3 size: 14 residues. CDR3 coding DNA: TGTGCCAGCAGCTTGAAGGGACTGACCTGGGGGCAGTATTTT. The encoded protein is CASSLKGLTWGQYF.

This chain uses TRBV5-1 with TRBJ1-2, with TRBD1 matching over 7 bases. CDR3 length: 14 amino acids. The germline gives CDR1 SGHRS, CDR2 YFSETQ. V shed 0 bases, J shed 10 bases, and the junction held 9 bases outside the gene matches. The CDR3 sequence is CASSLGTGNLDYTF. CDR3 bases: TGCGCCAGCAGCTTGGGGACAGGCAATTTGGACTACACCTTC.

The rearrangement uses TRBV19 and TRBJ2-3; tentative D call: TRBD2 (6 bases). The V gene lost 0 bases and the J gene lost 6 bases, with 13 bases spanning the gap. CDR3 length equals 15 residues. Germline loops: CDR1 LNHDA, CDR2 SQIVND (reference sequence). The CDR3 sequence: CASSIEAGKRDTQYF. The CDR3, as DNA: TGTGCCAGTAGTATAGAAGCGGGCAAACGGGATACGCAGTATTTT.

J is TRBJ1-6 and V is TRBV6-1; the match to TRBD1 covers 10 bases. Per germline, CDR1 MNHNS and CDR2 SASEGT. The trim removed 1 base at V and 9 bases at J, leaving 0 bases unmatched. This CDR3 contains 14 residues. The CDR3 sequence is CASSEGQGASPLHF. The CDR3, as DNA: TGTGCCAGCAGTGAAGGACAGGGGGCTTCACCCCTCCACTTT.

This clone was seen only once. V is TRBV27 and J is TRBJ2-7, with D possibly TRBD1 on 5 matching bases. Germline values: CDR1 MNHEY, CDR2 SMNVEV (reference sequence). This CDR3 has 16 amino acids. V dropped 2 bases and J dropped 2 bases, with 16 bases sitting between them. CDR3 amino acids: CASSLRAGSQAYEQYF. The CDR3 nucleotides read TGTGCCAGCAGTTTACGGGCAGGGTCACAGGCCTACGAGCAGTACTTC.

This clone came up a few times. The V call is TRBV9, the J call TRBJ1-3; D is uncertain. V was shortened by 2 bases and J by 4 bases, with 19 bases between the two germline ends. CDR3 length equals 17 residues. Germline V CDR1 and CDR2: SGDLS, YYNGEE. This chain's CDR3 is CASSVTAVRASGNTIYF. The CDR3 DNA reads as TGTGCCAGCAGCGTCACCGCGGTCCGAGCCTCGGGAAACACCATATATTTT.

V and J are TRBV7-9 and TRBJ1-5; tentatively, D is TRBD1 (5 bases). With 6 bases removed from V and 3 bases from J, the gap between germline ends came to 12 bases. CDR3 size: 14 residues. CDR1 SEHNR and CDR2 FQNEAQ come from the germline V gene (reference sequence). CDR3 sequence: CASRPDSNNQPQHF. In DNA, the CDR3 is TGTGCCAGCAGACCTGACAGCAACAATCAGCCCCAGCATTTT.

V gene TRBV12-3 or TRBV12-4 combines with J gene TRBJ2-3; 7 bases map to TRBD2. Trimming removed 8 bases from V and 3 bases from J; junction bases left unmatched: 2. The CDR3 consists of 12 residues. The CDR3: CASVGGTDTQYF. CDR3 DNA sequence: TGTGCCAGCGTGGGGGGGACAGATACGCAGTATTTT.

V usage is TRBV7-3 and J usage is TRBJ2-3; 13 bases are a match to TRBD2. This CDR3 has 16 residues. Germline CDR1 is SGHTA and CDR2 is FQGTGA. The V and J ends lost 5 bases and 4 bases, in that order; junction bases with no gene match: 6. CDR3 sequence reads: CASSRRTSGSPDTQYF. The CDR3 coding sequence is TGTGCCAGCAGCCGTCGGACTAGCGGGAGCCCAGATACGCAGTATTTT.

V and J are TRBV27 and TRBJ2-1; D might be TRBD2 (6 bases). Trimming shortened V by 6 bases and J by 3 bases, and 15 bases separated the two germline ends. The length of the CDR3 is 15 residues. Germline V gene data show CDR1 as MNHEY and CDR2 as SMNVEV (reference sequence). CDR3 sequence: CASRSTSSSYNEQFF. CDR3 DNA sequence: TGTGCCAGCAGGTCAACTAGCTCCAGCTACAATGAGCAGTTCTTC.

This chain joins TRBV5-1 and TRBJ2-7, with TRBD1 matching 9 bases. V lost 0 bases, J lost 5 bases, and 9 bases stayed unmatched. Germline assignment: CDR1 SGHRS and CDR2 YFSETQ. The CDR3 spans 16 residues. CDR3 nucleotides: TGCGCCAGCAGCTTGGATTTCCGGGACAGGGTCAACGAGCAGTACTTC. This encodes CASSLDFRDRVNEQYF.